This T cell receptor beta chain was sequenced during a study of shared clonotypes between healthy human individuals. Whole-study findings and limits: Naive CD4 clonotypes overlapped across a few donors at 4.5% to 5.5%.

CD45RO-negative cells were positively selected for CCR7, leaving out terminally differentiated effector memory CD45RA+ cells. TCRdb keeps only in-frame clones here, not all; method: immunoSEQ multiplex PCR. Of just over 2,000,000 clones listed, about 94% are singletons. A word on this clone: Its antigen is still unknown.

Sample: naive CD8+ T cells sorted from blood. The clonotype originates from a man between 18 and 35 years old in good health.

The CDR3, as DNA: TGTGCCAGCAGCTTCACGGGACAGGGGGCAACTAATGAAAAACTGTTTTTT. Translated, it gives CASSFTGQGATNEKLFF. V and J are TRBV13 and TRBJ1-4, with 11 bases aligning to TRBD1. The V gene end was trimmed by 3 bases and the J gene end by 0 bases; junction bases not matched to a gene: 3. CDR1 and CDR2 (germline): PRHDT, FYEKMQ (reference sequence). This CDR3 contains 17 residues.